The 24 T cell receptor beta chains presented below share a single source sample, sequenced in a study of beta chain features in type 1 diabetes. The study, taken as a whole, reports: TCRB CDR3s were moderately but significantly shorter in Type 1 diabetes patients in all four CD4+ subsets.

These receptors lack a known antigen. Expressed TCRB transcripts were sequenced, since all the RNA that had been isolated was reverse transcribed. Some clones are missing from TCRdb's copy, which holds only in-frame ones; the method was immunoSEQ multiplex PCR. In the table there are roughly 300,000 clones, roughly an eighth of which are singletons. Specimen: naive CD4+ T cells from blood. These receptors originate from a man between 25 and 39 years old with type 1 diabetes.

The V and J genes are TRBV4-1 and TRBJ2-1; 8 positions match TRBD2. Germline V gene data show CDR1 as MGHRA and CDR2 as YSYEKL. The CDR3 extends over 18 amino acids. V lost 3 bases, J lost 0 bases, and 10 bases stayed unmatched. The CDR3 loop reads CASSHLSGGRSSYNEQFF. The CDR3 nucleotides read TGCGCCAGCAGCCACCTATCGGGCGGGAGGAGCTCCTACAATGAGCAGTTCTTC.

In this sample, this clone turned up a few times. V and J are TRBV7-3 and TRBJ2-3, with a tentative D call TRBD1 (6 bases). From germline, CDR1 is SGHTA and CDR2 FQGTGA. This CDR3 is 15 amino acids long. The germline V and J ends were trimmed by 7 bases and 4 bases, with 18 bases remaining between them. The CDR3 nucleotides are TGTGCCAGCACCAAGACAGGAAAAACGGCAGATACGCAGTATTTT. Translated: CASTKTGKTADTQYF.

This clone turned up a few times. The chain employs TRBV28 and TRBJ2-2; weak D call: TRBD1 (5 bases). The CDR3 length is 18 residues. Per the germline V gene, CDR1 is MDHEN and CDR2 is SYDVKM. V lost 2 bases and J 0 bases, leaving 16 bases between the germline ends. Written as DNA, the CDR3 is TGTGCCAGCAGTTTAGCGACAGCCGGAATTTCGAACACCGGGGAGCTGTTTTTT. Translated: CASSLATAGISNTGELFF.

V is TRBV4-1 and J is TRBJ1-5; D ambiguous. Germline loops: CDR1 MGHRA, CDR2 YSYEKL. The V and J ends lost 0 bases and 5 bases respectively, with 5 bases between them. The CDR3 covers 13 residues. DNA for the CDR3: TGCGCCAGCAGCCAAGATCTTTATCAGCCCCAGCATTTT. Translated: CASSQDLYQPQHF.

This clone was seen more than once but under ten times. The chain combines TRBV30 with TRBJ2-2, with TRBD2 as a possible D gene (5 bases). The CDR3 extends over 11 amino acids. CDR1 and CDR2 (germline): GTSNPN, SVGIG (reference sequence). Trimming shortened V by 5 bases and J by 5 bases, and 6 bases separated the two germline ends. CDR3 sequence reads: CAWGGTGELFF. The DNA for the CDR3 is TGTGCCTGGGGAGGAACCGGGGAGCTGTTTTTT.

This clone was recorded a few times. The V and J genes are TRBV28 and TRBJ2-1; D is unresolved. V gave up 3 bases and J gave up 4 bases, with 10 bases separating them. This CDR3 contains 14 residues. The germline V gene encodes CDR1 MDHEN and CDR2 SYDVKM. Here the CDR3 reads CASSFPSGYNEQFF. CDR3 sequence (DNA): TGTGCCAGCAGTTTCCCTTCCGGGTACAATGAGCAGTTCTTC.

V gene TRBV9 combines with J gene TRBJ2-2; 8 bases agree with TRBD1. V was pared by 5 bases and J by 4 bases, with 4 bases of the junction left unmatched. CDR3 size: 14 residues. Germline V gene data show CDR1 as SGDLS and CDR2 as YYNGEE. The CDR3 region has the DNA TGTGCCAGCAGACAGGGGGTGGCCACCGGGGAGCTGTTTTTT. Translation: CASRQGVATGELFF.

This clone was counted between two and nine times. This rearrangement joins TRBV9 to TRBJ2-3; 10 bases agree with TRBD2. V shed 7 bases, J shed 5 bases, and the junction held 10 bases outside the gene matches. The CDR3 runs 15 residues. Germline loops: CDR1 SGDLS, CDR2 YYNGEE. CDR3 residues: CASGTSGRAIDTQYF. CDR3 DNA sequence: TGTGCCAGCGGGACGAGCGGGAGGGCTATAGATACGCAGTATTTT.

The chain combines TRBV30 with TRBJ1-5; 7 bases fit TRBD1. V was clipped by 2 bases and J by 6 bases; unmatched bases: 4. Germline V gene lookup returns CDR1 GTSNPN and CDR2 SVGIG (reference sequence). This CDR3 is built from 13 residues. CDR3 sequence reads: CAWSTTGSQPQHF. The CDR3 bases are TGTGCCTGGAGTACGACAGGGAGTCAGCCCCAGCATTTT.

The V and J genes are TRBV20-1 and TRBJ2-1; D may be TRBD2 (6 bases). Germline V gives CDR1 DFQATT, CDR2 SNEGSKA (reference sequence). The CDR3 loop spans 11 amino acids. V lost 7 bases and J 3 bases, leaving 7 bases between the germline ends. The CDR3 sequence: CSGTNYNEQFF. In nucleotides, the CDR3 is TGCAGTGGGACTAACTACAATGAGCAGTTCTTC.

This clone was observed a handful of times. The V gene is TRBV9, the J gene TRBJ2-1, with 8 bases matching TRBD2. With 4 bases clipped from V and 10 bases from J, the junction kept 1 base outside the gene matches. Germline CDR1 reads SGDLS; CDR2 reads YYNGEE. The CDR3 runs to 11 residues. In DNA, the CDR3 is TGTGCCAGCAGCTCGGGGGGGGAGCAGTTCTTC. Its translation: CASSSGGEQFF.

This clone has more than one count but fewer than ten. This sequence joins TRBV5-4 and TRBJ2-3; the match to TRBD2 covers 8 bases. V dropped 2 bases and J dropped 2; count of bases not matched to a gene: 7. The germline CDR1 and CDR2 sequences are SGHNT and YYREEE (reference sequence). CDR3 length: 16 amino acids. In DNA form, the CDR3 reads TGTGCCAGCAGCTTTCCCCTAGCGGGCGACACAGATACGCAGTATTTT. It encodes CASSFPLAGDTDTQYF.

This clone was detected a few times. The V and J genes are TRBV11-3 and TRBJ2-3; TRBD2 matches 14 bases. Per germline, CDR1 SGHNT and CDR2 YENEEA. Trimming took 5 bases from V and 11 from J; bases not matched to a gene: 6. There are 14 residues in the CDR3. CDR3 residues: CASSIGTSGSKQYF. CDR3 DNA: TGTGCCAGCAGCATCGGGACTAGCGGGAGTAAGCAGTATTTT. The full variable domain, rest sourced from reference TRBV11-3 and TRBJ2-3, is EAGVVQSPRYKIIEKKQPVAFWCNPISGHNTLYWYLQNLGQGPELLIRYENEEAVDDSQLPKDRFSAERLKGVDSTLKIQPAELGDSAVYLCASSIGTSGSKQYFGPGTRLTVL.

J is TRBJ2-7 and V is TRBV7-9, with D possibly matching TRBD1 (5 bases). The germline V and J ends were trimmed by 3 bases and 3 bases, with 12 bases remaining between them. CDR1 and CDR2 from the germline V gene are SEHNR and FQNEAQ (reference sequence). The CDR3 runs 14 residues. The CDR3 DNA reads TGTGCCAGCAGCTTGCGAGACAGCGACTACGAGCAGTACTTC. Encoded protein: CASSLRDSDYEQYF.

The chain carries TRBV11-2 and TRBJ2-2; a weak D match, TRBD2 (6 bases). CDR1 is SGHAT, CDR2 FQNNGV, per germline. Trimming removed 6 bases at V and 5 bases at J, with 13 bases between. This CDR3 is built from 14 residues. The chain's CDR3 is CASRPNLATGELFF. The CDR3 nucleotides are TGTGCCAGCAGGCCAAATCTAGCGACCGGGGAGCTGTTTTTT.

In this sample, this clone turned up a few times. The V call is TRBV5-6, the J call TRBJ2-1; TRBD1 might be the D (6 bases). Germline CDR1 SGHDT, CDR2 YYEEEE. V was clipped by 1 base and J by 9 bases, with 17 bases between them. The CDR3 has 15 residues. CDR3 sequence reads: CASSLLGGAAGEQFF. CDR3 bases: TGTGCCAGCAGCTTGTTAGGGGGAGCTGCCGGTGAGCAGTTCTTC.

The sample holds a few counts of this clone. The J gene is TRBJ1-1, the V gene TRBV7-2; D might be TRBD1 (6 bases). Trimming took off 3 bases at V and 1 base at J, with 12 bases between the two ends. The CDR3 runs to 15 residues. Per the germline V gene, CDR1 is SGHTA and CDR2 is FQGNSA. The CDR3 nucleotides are TGTGCCAGCAGCTTCCAGGGGTACCCGAACACTGAAGCTTTCTTT. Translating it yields CASSFQGYPNTEAFF. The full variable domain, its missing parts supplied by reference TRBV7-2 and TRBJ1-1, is GAGVSQSPSNKVTEKGKDVELRCDPISGHTALYWYRQSLGQGLEFLIYFQGNSAPDKSGLPSDRFSAERTGGSVSTLTIQRTQQEDSAVYLCASSFQGYPNTEAFFGQGTRLTVV.

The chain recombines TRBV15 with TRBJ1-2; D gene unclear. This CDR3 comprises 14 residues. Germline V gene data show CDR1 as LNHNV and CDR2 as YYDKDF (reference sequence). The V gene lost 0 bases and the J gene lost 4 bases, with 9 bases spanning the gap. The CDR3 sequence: CATSRDRQAYGYTF. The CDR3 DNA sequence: TGTGCCACCAGCAGAGATCGACAAGCCTATGGCTACACCTTC.

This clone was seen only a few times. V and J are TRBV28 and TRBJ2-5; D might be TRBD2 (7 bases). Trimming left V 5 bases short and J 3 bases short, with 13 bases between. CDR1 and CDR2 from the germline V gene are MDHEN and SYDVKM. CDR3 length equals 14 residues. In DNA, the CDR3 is TGTGCCAGCAGTACGGGGGGCCGGGAAGAGACCCAGTACTTC. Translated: CASSTGGREETQYF.

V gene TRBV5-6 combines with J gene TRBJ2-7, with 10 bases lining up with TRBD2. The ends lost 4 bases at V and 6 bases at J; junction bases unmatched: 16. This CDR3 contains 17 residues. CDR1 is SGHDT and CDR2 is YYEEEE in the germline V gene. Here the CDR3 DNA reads TGTGCCAGCAGCCTGAGGTCGAGCGGGAGGGCCCCAGGCGAGCAGTACTTC. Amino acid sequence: CASSLRSSGRAPGEQYF.

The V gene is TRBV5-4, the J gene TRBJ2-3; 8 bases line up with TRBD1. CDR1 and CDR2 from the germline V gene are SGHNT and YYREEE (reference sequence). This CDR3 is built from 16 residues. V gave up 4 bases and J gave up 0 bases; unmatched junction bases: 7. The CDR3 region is CASSVRTGPSTDTQYF. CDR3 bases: TGTGCCAGCAGCGTACGGACAGGGCCTAGCACAGATACGCAGTATTTT.

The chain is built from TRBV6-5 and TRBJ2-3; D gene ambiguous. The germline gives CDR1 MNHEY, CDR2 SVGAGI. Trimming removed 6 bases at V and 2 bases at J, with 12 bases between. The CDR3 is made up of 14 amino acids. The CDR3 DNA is TGTGCCAGCAGGAGAAGTGGGCACACAGATACGCAGTATTTT. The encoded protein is CASRRSGHTDTQYF.

The CDR3 sequence: CAWETGGTYEQYF. CDR3 nucleotide sequence: TGTGCCTGGGAGACAGGGGGGACCTACGAGCAGTACTTC. This chain connects TRBV30 to TRBJ2-7, with 9 bases aligning to TRBD1. Unmatched junction bases numbered 4, after V lost 5 bases and J lost 2 bases. Germline-derived CDR1 and CDR2 are GTSNPN and SVGIG (reference sequence). This CDR3 has 13 residues.

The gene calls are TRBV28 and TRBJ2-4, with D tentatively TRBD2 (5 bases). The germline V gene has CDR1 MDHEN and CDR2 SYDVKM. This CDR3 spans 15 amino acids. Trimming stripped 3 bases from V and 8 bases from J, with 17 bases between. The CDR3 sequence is CASSFRLGMGDIQYF. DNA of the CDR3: TGTGCCAGCAGTTTTAGGCTCGGGATGGGCGACATTCAGTACTTC.